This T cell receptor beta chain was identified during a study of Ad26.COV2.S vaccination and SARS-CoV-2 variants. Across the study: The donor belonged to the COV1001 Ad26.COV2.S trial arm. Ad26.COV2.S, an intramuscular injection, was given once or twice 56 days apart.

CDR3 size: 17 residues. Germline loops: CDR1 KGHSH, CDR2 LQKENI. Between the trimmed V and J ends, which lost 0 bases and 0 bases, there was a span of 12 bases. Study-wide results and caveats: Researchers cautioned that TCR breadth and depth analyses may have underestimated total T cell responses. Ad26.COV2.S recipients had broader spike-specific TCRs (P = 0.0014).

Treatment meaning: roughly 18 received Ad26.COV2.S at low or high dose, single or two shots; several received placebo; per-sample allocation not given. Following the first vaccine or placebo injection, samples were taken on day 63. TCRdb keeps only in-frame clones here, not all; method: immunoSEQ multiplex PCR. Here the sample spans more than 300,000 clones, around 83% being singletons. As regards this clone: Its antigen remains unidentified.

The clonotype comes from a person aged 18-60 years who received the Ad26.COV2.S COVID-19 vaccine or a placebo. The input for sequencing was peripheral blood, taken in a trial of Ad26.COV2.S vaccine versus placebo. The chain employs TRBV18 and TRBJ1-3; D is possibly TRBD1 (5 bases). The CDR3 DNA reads TGTGCCAGCTCACCACCTGACGGGGGACCCTCTGGAAACACCATATATTTT. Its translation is CASSPPDGGPSGNTIYF.